Shown below are 26 T cell receptor beta chains from a single sample sequenced in a study of cytomegalovirus exposure and HLA in healthy donors. Primers: 60 Vbeta forward and 13 Jbeta reverse. Assay used: immunoSEQ multiplex PCR; TCRdb lists only in-frame clones, some missing. In the table there are under 200,000 clones, around 76% of which are singletons. Material for sequencing was PBMCs. The receptors were gathered from a girl aged 5-17 years in good health and CMV-seropositive.

This clone was picked up a small number of times. V usage is TRBV19 and J usage is TRBJ2-7; 12 positions match TRBD1. The CDR3 runs 16 residues. V shed 5 bases, J shed 5 bases, and the junction held 10 bases outside the gene matches. Germline V CDR1 and CDR2: LNHDA, SQIVND (reference sequence). This CDR3 is CASSSRAGTGGHEQYF. The CDR3 nucleotides are TGTGCCAGTAGTTCCCGGGCCGGGACAGGGGGCCACGAGCAGTACTTC.

Note on this clone: This same CDR3 is encoded by further DNA sequences in the sample. This sequence joins TRBV25-1 and TRBJ2-1; TRBD1 aligns across 9 bases. Trimming cost V 5 bases and J 6 bases; bases outside gene matches: 11. CDR3 length: 16 residues. The germline gives CDR1 MGHDK, CDR2 SYGVNS. Written as DNA, the CDR3 is TGTGCCAGCAGTTTACAGGGGGCGCATGGGGTCAATGAGCAGTTCTTC. Residues: CASSLQGAHGVNEQFF.

J is TRBJ1-1 and V is TRBV18; TRBD1 is a possible D gene (6 bases). Germline CDR1 and CDR2: KGHSH and LQKENI. The CDR3 has 14 amino acids. V dropped 0 bases and J dropped 4 bases, with 9 bases sitting between them. As DNA, the CDR3 is TGTGCCAGCTCACCACCGATAGGGGGCACTGAAGCTTTCTTT. Translated, it gives CASSPPIGGTEAFF.

The chain couples TRBV25-1 to TRBJ2-5, with TRBD2 matching over 8 bases. The CDR3 totals 14 residues. V dropped 1 base and J dropped 4; count of bases not matched to a gene: 2. Germline V lookup: CDR1 MGHDK, CDR2 SYGVNS. The CDR3 bases are TGTGCCAGCAGTGAATTAACTAGCGGAGAGACCCAGTACTTC. Its protein is CASSELTSGETQYF.

This clone has only a few counts. This chain links TRBV7-2 with TRBJ1-1; D is ambiguous. The CDR3 sequence is 15 residues long. V gave up 1 base and J gave up 1 base, with 10 bases separating them. Per germline, CDR1 SGHTA and CDR2 FQGNSA. CDR3 protein: CASSLVGGRNTEAFF. The CDR3 DNA reads TGTGCCAGCAGCTTAGTTGGCGGCAGGAACACTGAAGCTTTCTTT.

This chain links TRBV28 with TRBJ2-7; D perhaps matches TRBD1 (6 bases). The germline V gene has CDR1 MDHEN and CDR2 SYDVKM. The V gene lost 4 bases and the J gene lost 6 bases, with 16 bases spanning the gap. This CDR3 spans 14 amino acids. The CDR3 DNA is TGTGCCAGCAGTTCACCCCCAACAGGGCTCGAGCAGTACTTC. It encodes CASSSPPTGLEQYF.

This rearrangement joins TRBV29-1 to TRBJ2-3; 11 bases match TRBD1. The germline V gene has CDR1 SQVTM and CDR2 ANQGSEA. The V segment lost 1 base and the J segment 3 bases; nucleotides outside the gene matches: 3. CDR3 length: 15 amino acids. The CDR3 region has the DNA TGCAGCGTTGAAGGCGGACAGGGGGCAACAGATACGCAGTATTTT. Its protein is CSVEGGQGATDTQYF.

The chain combines TRBV28 with TRBJ2-1; 10 bases agree with TRBD2. The CDR3 totals 19 residues. The V gene end was trimmed by 1 base and the J gene end by 5 bases; junction bases not matched to a gene: 14. Germline CDR1 is MDHEN and CDR2 is SYDVKM. CDR3 DNA sequence: TGTGCCAGCAGTTTATCGCTAGCGGGAGTGGGAAGGGGTCACAATGAGCAGTTCTTC. Protein sequence: CASSLSLAGVGRGHNEQFF.

CDR3 nucleotides: TGTGCCAGCAGCTTAGCGGGACTAGCAACAAGGAATGAGCAGTTCTTC. Encoded protein: CASSLAGLATRNEQFF. The chain carries TRBV11-2 and TRBJ2-1, with 9 bases lining up with TRBD2. There are 16 residues in the CDR3. V lost 1 base to trimming and J lost 7 bases; unmatched junction nucleotides: 8. CDR1 and CDR2 (germline): SGHAT, FQNNGV.

V usage is TRBV20-1 and J usage is TRBJ2-5, with no clear D. Germline V gives CDR1 DFQATT, CDR2 SNEGSKA (reference sequence). The CDR3 loop spans 11 amino acids. Deletions cut 3 bases from V and 5 bases from J, with 7 bases between. In DNA form, the CDR3 reads TGCAGTGCTAGGGGCCTGGAGACCCAGTACTTC. Its protein product is CSARGLETQYF.

The genes are TRBV7-3 and TRBJ2-1; TRBD2 aligns across 9 bases. J was trimmed by 7 bases and V by 2 bases; bases with no gene match: 6. This CDR3 has 15 amino acids. CDR1 is SGHTA and CDR2 is FQGTGA in the germline V gene. This CDR3 is CASSLGGGAVNEQFF. The CDR3 nucleotides read TGTGCCAGCAGCTTAGGCGGGGGGGCGGTGAATGAGCAGTTCTTC.

The chain carries TRBV27 and TRBJ2-3; D perhaps matches TRBD2 (7 bases). V was trimmed by 0 bases and J by 4 bases, leaving 17 bases between them. The length of the CDR3 is 17 residues. CDR1 MNHEY and CDR2 SMNVEV come from the germline V gene (reference sequence). The CDR3 DNA reads as TGTGCCAGCAGTTTATCGTGGAGGGGGGGAAGATCAGATACGCAGTATTTT. It is translated as CASSLSWRGGRSDTQYF.

This chain connects TRBV18 to TRBJ2-7; D gene uncertain. V lost 8 bases, J lost 2 bases, and 10 bases lay in between. The CDR3 covers 12 residues. The V gene's germline CDR1 is KGHSH and CDR2 LQKENI. The CDR3 bases are TGTGCCAGCGCCCTAGGTCCCTACGAGCAGTACTTC. It specifies CASALGPYEQYF. Based on the CDR3 plus reference TRBV18 and TRBJ2-7, the full variable domain is NAGVMQNPRHLVRRRGQEARLRCSPMKGHSHVYWYRQLPEEGLKFMVYLQKENIIDESGMPKERFSAEFPKEGPSILRIQQVVRGDSAAYFCASALGPYEQYFGPGTRLTVT.

A single count supports this clone. V is TRBV14 and J is TRBJ1-4, with D possibly TRBD1 on 5 matching bases. The CDR3 contains 16 residues. Germline V gene data show CDR1 as SGHDN and CDR2 as FVKESK. V gave up 3 bases and J gave up 0 bases, with 11 bases separating them. This chain's CDR3 is CASSQLGHSTNEKLFF. In DNA form, the CDR3 reads TGTGCCAGCAGCCAGTTAGGACATTCAACTAATGAAAAACTGTTTTTT.

The chain links TRBV7-8 to TRBJ2-2; 10 nucleotides line up with TRBD1. V dropped 5 bases and J dropped 5; count of bases not matched to a gene: 5. CDR3 length equals 15 residues. Looked up from germline, CDR1 is SGHVS and CDR2 is FQNEAQ. In nucleotides, the CDR3 is TGTGCCAGCAGCCGACAGGGGGCAAGTACCGGGGAGCTGTTTTTT. Translation gives CASSRQGASTGELFF.

In its sample, this clone was seen a few times. The genes are TRBV2 and TRBJ1-2; D is perhaps TRBD1 (6 bases). Trimming took off 2 bases at V and 1 base at J, with 20 bases between the two ends. This CDR3 region has 18 residues. The V gene's germline CDR1 is SNHLY and CDR2 FYNNEI. CDR3 in DNA: TGTGCCAGCAGTGAAACAGGGCGGCCCCTGCTACTTAACTATGGCTACACCTTC. Protein sequence: CASSETGRPLLLNYGYTF.

There are a few counts of this clone. This chain uses TRBV5-1 with TRBJ2-3; TRBD1 matches 8 bases. CDR1 and CDR2 (germline): SGHRS, YFSETQ. This CDR3 is 14 amino acids long. The V gene end was trimmed by 6 bases and the J gene end by 3 bases; junction bases not matched to a gene: 6. The CDR3 protein is CASTIGQGTDTQYF. In DNA form, the CDR3 reads TGCGCCAGCACCATAGGACAGGGTACAGATACGCAGTATTTT.

The V and J genes are TRBV9 and TRBJ1-2; tentative D call: TRBD1 (5 bases). V was pared by 1 base and J by 8 bases, with 12 bases between. The V gene's germline CDR1 is SGDLS and CDR2 YYNGEE. The CDR3 has 13 amino acids. Here the CDR3 DNA reads TGTGCCAGCAGCGTATTAGGGGTTGGAGGCTACACCTTC. As protein: CASSVLGVGGYTF.

The V and J genes are TRBV4-3 and TRBJ2-3; the match to TRBD2 covers 11 bases. Germline CDR1 reads LGHNA; CDR2 reads YSLEER. The CDR3 is made up of 13 amino acids. V gave up 1 base and J gave up 12 bases; unmatched junction bases: 3. In DNA form, the CDR3 reads TGCGCCAGCAGCCAAGGGACTAGCGGGCAACAGTATTTT. Residues: CASSQGTSGQQYF.

The rearrangement joins TRBV6-1 to TRBJ1-3; 8 bases are a match to TRBD1. The V and J ends lost 4 bases and 0 bases, in that order; junction bases with no gene match: 2. The germline V gene has CDR1 MNHNS and CDR2 SASEGT. The CDR3 extends over 15 amino acids. CDR3 region: CASSADRVSGNTIYF. The CDR3, as DNA: TGTGCCAGCAGTGCGGACAGGGTCTCTGGAAACACCATATATTTT.

The chain joins TRBV6-5 to TRBJ1-1; unclear D gene. From germline, CDR1 is MNHEY and CDR2 SVGAGI. V was trimmed by 4 bases and J by 4 bases, leaving 7 bases between them. The CDR3 has 12 residues. Here the CDR3 reads CASSFGVTEAFF. For the CDR3, the DNA is TGTGCCAGCAGTTTCGGGGTCACTGAAGCTTTCTTT.

The chain combines TRBV5-1 with TRBJ2-2, with TRBD2 identical over 7 bases. With 5 bases clipped from V and 0 bases from J, the junction kept 4 bases outside the gene matches. CDR3 length: 15 amino acids. Germline V gene lookup returns CDR1 SGHRS and CDR2 YFSETQ. As DNA, the CDR3 is TGCGCCAGCAGACCACTAGCGACGAACACCGGGGAGCTGTTTTTT. Protein: CASRPLATNTGELFF.

V and J are TRBV29-1 and TRBJ1-4, with D uncertain. This CDR3 region has 15 residues. Germline values: CDR1 SQVTM, CDR2 ANQGSEA. The V and J ends lost 7 bases and 0 bases respectively, with 15 bases between them. The CDR3 region has the DNA TGCAGCGCTGGGAAGGGAGGAACAACTAATGAAAAACTGTTTTTT. Its translation: CSAGKGGTTNEKLFF.

The chain carries TRBV7-9 and TRBJ1-2; no firm D call. CDR1 is SEHNR, CDR2 FQNEAQ, per germline (reference sequence). Trimming removed 0 bases at V and 4 bases at J, with 12 bases between. The CDR3 is 15 amino acids. The CDR3 sequence: CASSLALGVGYGYTF. The DNA for the CDR3 is TGTGCCAGCAGCTTAGCGCTCGGGGTTGGCTATGGCTACACCTTC.

This clone was counted only a few times. The J gene is TRBJ1-2, the V gene TRBV11-2, with 9 positions matching TRBD1. This CDR3 spans 15 amino acids. J lost 8 bases, V lost 3 bases, and 10 bases had no gene match. CDR1 is SGHAT, CDR2 FQNNGV, per germline. CDR3 DNA: TGTGCCAGCAGCTTCCCGGGACAGGGATGGAGCGGCTACACCTTC. It codes for CASSFPGQGWSGYTF.

The V gene is TRBV7-2, the J gene TRBJ2-1; D perhaps matches TRBD2 (5 bases). The CDR3 is 15 amino acids. The germline V and J ends were trimmed by 5 bases and 1 base, with 12 bases remaining between them. Germline CDR1 reads SGHTA; CDR2 reads FQGNSA. The CDR3 is CASSIGVTSYNEQFF. The CDR3 DNA sequence: TGTGCCAGCAGCATCGGGGTGACGTCCTACAATGAGCAGTTCTTC.